Below, 23 T cell receptor beta chains from the same sample are listed, as sequenced in a study of shared clonotypes between healthy human individuals. The protocol was immunoSEQ multiplex PCR, while the TCRdb copy is restricted to in-frame clones and leaves out a portion. The table has about 460,000 clones, 77% seen once. The sequenced sample consisted of PBMCs. The origin of the receptors is a woman aged 40-49 years in good health. Some clones in this sample may be carry-over from other donors' samples.

This clone was counted ten times or more. This specimen includes other DNA sequences encoding the same CDR3. The chain combines TRBV7-2 with TRBJ1-1; D not resolved. V lost 3 bases and J 1 base, leaving 6 bases between the germline ends. The CDR3 loop spans 13 amino acids. The germline gives CDR1 SGHTA, CDR2 FQGNSA. CDR3 bases: TGTGCCAGCAGCTTCGGCTCGAACACTGAAGCTTTCTTT. It yields the protein CASSFGSNTEAFF.

This chain connects TRBV30 to TRBJ1-2, with 7 positions matching TRBD1. Germline values: CDR1 GTSNPN, CDR2 SVGIG (reference sequence). The CDR3 has 12 amino acids. V shed 7 bases and J 4 bases; nucleotides not matched to a gene: 6. In DNA form, the CDR3 reads TGTGCCTCAACGGGACAGTTCTATGGCTACACCTTC. Translating gives CASTGQFYGYTF.

CDR3 in amino acids: CASSLEGGWTEAFF. CDR3 nucleotide sequence: TGTGCCAGCAGCTTGGAAGGGGGTTGGACTGAAGCTTTCTTT. This chain joins TRBV5-4 and TRBJ1-1; D possibly corresponds to TRBD1 (6 bases). Germline V gene lookup returns CDR1 SGHNT and CDR2 YYREEE (reference sequence). The CDR3 runs 14 residues. Deletions cut 0 bases from V and 5 bases from J, with 11 bases between.

The rearrangement uses TRBV30 and TRBJ1-1; D is undetermined. Germline V gene sequence: CDR1 GTSNPN, CDR2 SVGIG (reference sequence). CDR3 length: 13 residues. Between the trimmed V and J ends, which lost 2 bases and 0 bases, there was a span of 7 bases. This CDR3 is CAWSHSMNTEAFF. CDR3 coding DNA: TGTGCCTGGAGTCACAGTATGAACACTGAAGCTTTCTTT. The variable domain in full, with the rest retrieved from reference TRBV30 and TRBJ1-1, is SQTIHQWPATLVQPVGSPLSLECTVEGTSNPNLYWYRQAAGRGLQLLFYSVGIGQISSEVPQNLSASRPQDRQFILSSKKLLLSDSGFYLCAWSHSMNTEAFFGQGTRLTVV.

This chain links TRBV7-2 with TRBJ2-1; D remains ambiguous. The V end lost 0 bases, the J end lost 5 bases, and 11 bases lay between the germline ends. CDR3 size: 15 residues. Germline V lookup: CDR1 SGHTA, CDR2 FQGNSA. CDR3 nucleotide sequence: TGTGCCAGCAGCTTAGCCGTACTTGGAAACAATGAGCAGTTCTTC. Protein sequence: CASSLAVLGNNEQFF.

Here the CDR3 DNA reads TGTGCCGGCCACCCTCCGGGACTAGCATCCCTCGGATCCTACAATGAGCAGTTCTTC. Translation: CAGHPPGLASLGSYNEQFF. V gene TRBV30 combines with J gene TRBJ2-1, with TRBD2 matching over 9 bases. Germline loops: CDR1 GTSNPN, CDR2 SVGIG (reference sequence). This CDR3 is 19 amino acids long. J lost 1 base, V lost 8 bases, and 21 bases had no gene match.

This chain joins TRBV2 and TRBJ2-7; weak D call: TRBD1 (7 bases). Between the trimmed V and J ends, which lost 7 bases and 4 bases, there was a span of 17 bases. Germline V gene data show CDR1 as SNHLY and CDR2 as FYNNEI. This CDR3 has 14 residues. CDR3 coding DNA: TGTGCCAGCATCCGGCAGGGGGGTGTATACGAGCAGTACTTC. Protein product: CASIRQGGVYEQYF. The whole variable domain, filled in from reference TRBV2 and TRBJ2-7, reads EPEVTQTPSHQVTQMGQEVILRCVPISNHLYFYWYRQILGQKVEFLVSFYNNEISEKSEIFDDQFSVERPDGSNFTLKIRSTKLEDSAMYFCASIRQGGVYEQYFGPGTRLTVT.

This clone was seen a few times. This chain uses TRBV19 with TRBJ2-1; TRBD2 is a possible D gene (6 bases). The ends were cut back, 4 bases at V and 3 bases at J, with 10 bases in the middle. Germline V gene data show CDR1 as LNHDA and CDR2 as SQIVND (reference sequence). CDR3 length: 14 amino acids. CDR3 in amino acids: CASSTLSGYNEQFF. In DNA, the CDR3 is TGTGCCAGTAGTACTCTTAGCGGCTACAATGAGCAGTTCTTC.

The chain recombines TRBV7-3 with TRBJ2-2, with 12 bases that match TRBD2. The germline V gene encodes CDR1 SGHTA and CDR2 FQGTGA. The J segment lost 0 bases and the V segment lost 0 bases, leaving 2 bases of the junction unmatched. This CDR3 is 18 amino acids long. The DNA of the CDR3 is TGTGCCAGCAGCTTAACTGCTAGCGGGAGGGCGAACACCGGGGAGCTGTTTTTT. This encodes CASSLTASGRANTGELFF. The full variable domain, with the rest looked up from reference TRBV7-3 and TRBJ2-2, is GAGVSQTPSNKVTEKGKYVELRCDPISGHTALYWYRQSLGQGPEFLIYFQGTGAADDSGLPNDRFFAVRPEGSVSTLKIQRTERGDSAVYLCASSLTASGRANTGELFFGEGSRLTVL.

This chain links TRBV28 with TRBJ2-5; D gene uncertain. The CDR3 covers 13 residues. Trimming removed 5 bases from V and 1 base from J, with 8 bases in between. Germline V gene sequence: CDR1 MDHEN, CDR2 SYDVKM. The DNA for the CDR3 is TGTGCCAGCAGTCCCGTCGCCCAAGAGACCCAGTACTTC. Amino acid sequence: CASSPVAQETQYF.

The chain recombines TRBV18 with TRBJ2-6, with 7 bases aligning to TRBD1. Germline CDR1 KGHSH, CDR2 LQKENI. The V gene end was trimmed by 1 base and the J gene end by 0 bases; junction bases not matched to a gene: 15. This CDR3 is built from 21 residues. The CDR3 bases are TGTGCCAGCTCACCACGGGGTATACAGGGGTGGACCCTCTCTGGGGCCAACGTCCTGACTTTC. Its translation is CASSPRGIQGWTLSGANVLTF.

This chain uses TRBV28 with TRBJ2-3; D is perhaps TRBD2 (6 bases). The germline CDR1 and CDR2 sequences are MDHEN and SYDVKM. This CDR3 contains 13 residues. The germline V and J ends were trimmed by 10 bases and 2 bases, with 13 bases remaining between them. DNA of the CDR3: TGTGCCATAGGAGCGGGCGACACAGATACGCAGTATTTT. This gives the protein CAIGAGDTDTQYF. Using reference TRBV28 and TRBJ2-3 for the parts outside the CDR3, the full variable domain is DVKVTQSSRYLVKRTGEKVFLECVQDMDHENMFWYRQDPGLGLRLIYFSYDVKMKEKGDIPEGYSVSREKKERFSLILESASTNQTSMYLCAIGAGDTDTQYFGPGTRLTVL.

The rearrangement joins TRBV28 to TRBJ1-2; D is perhaps TRBD1 (5 bases). Trimming stripped 3 bases from V and 4 bases from J, with 12 bases between. The CDR3 covers 14 residues. Germline-derived CDR1 and CDR2 are MDHEN and SYDVKM. In DNA, the CDR3 is TGTGCCAGCAGTTTCCCCGACAGCTTCTATGGCTACACCTTC. It codes for CASSFPDSFYGYTF.

This sequence joins TRBV19 and TRBJ2-1; the D is unclear. Trimming cost V 4 bases and J 5 bases, with 9 bases left between them. CDR1 and CDR2 from the germline V gene are LNHDA and SQIVND (reference sequence). CDR3 length: 13 residues. CDR3 coding DNA: TGTGCCAGTAGTACCCCCCTAAACAATGAGCAGTTCTTC. Translating it yields CASSTPLNNEQFF.

The DNA for the CDR3 is TGCAGCGTTGACGTGGGGGCTAATGAAAAACTGTTTTTT. This gives the protein CSVDVGANEKLFF. The chain recombines TRBV29-1 with TRBJ1-4, with D tentatively TRBD1 (5 bases). V was clipped by 3 bases and J by 3 bases, with 8 bases between them. CDR1 and CDR2 (germline): SQVTM, ANQGSEA. The length of the CDR3 is 13 residues.

The V call is TRBV5-4, the J call TRBJ1-4; a weak D match, TRBD1 (5 bases). Between the trimmed V and J ends, which lost 6 bases and 8 bases, there was a span of 14 bases. The CDR3 consists of 13 residues. From germline, CDR1 is SGHNT and CDR2 YYREEE (reference sequence). CDR3 nucleotide sequence: TGTGCCAGCAATTTGATGGGGGACGAAAAACTGTTTTTT. It is translated as CASNLMGDEKLFF.

This clone has ten or more counts. This chain links TRBV7-3 with TRBJ2-5; D call uncertain. V lost 6 bases, J lost 1 base, and 9 bases lay in between. CDR1 and CDR2 (germline): SGHTA, FQGTGA. This CDR3 contains 13 residues. CDR3 nucleotides: TGTGCCAGCAGTAAACTACCCCAAGAGACCCAGTACTTC. This encodes CASSKLPQETQYF.

The chain uses TRBV28 and TRBJ1-2, with D unresolved. V lost 9 bases and J lost 2, with 13 bases in between. The CDR3 extends over 13 amino acids. Germline V gene lookup returns CDR1 MDHEN and CDR2 SYDVKM. This CDR3 reads CASNSGMNYGYTF. Here the CDR3 DNA reads TGTGCCAGTAATTCCGGGATGAACTATGGCTACACCTTC.

The V and J genes are TRBV27 and TRBJ2-1; D is uncertain. Between the trimmed V and J ends, which lost 6 bases and 0 bases, there was a span of 18 bases. The CDR3 runs 17 residues. The germline V gene encodes CDR1 MNHEY and CDR2 SMNVEV (reference sequence). The CDR3 here is CASSSDPRQFSYNEQFF. The CDR3, as DNA: TGTGCCAGCAGCTCGGACCCCCGGCAGTTCTCCTACAATGAGCAGTTCTTC.

This chain links TRBV6-6 with TRBJ2-5, with TRBD1 matching 9 bases. The DNA end is more similar to TRBJ2-7, so the J call may be wrong. The CDR3 is made up of 15 amino acids. Looked up from germline, CDR1 is MNHNY and CDR2 is SVGAGI (reference sequence). The CDR3 coding sequence is TGTGCCAGCAGACCAGACAGGGGGGGAGGCTACGAGCAGTACTTC. It yields the protein CASRPDRGGGYEQYF.

The rearrangement links TRBV11-2 to TRBJ1-1; D is uncertain. Trimming took off 2 bases at V and 8 bases at J, with 9 bases between the two ends. The CDR3 loop spans 12 amino acids. Germline CDR1 and CDR2: SGHAT and FQNNGV. DNA for the CDR3: TGTGCCAGCAGCTTATTCGGCACAGAAGCTTTCTTT. It translates to CASSLFGTEAFF.

About this clone itself: A much larger clone lies a single base off, so this may be a read error. The chain employs TRBV6-4 and TRBJ2-1; 8 positions match TRBD2. The V gene end was trimmed by 4 bases and the J gene end by 4 bases; junction bases not matched to a gene: 6. CDR3 size: 15 residues. Germline CDR1 is MRHNA and CDR2 is SNTAGT. The CDR3 region is CASSAASGSYNEQFF. The CDR3, as DNA: TGTGCCAGCAGTGCAGCTAGCGGGTCTTACAATGAGCAGTTCTTC.

The gene calls are TRBV11-2 and TRBJ1-5; D is uncertain. Trimming took 4 bases from V and 0 from J, leaving 7 bases between them. The CDR3 covers 14 residues. The germline gives CDR1 SGHAT, CDR2 FQNNGV. This CDR3 reads CASSSFSSNQPQHF. In DNA, the CDR3 is TGTGCCAGCAGCTCCTTCTCTAGCAATCAGCCCCAGCATTTT.